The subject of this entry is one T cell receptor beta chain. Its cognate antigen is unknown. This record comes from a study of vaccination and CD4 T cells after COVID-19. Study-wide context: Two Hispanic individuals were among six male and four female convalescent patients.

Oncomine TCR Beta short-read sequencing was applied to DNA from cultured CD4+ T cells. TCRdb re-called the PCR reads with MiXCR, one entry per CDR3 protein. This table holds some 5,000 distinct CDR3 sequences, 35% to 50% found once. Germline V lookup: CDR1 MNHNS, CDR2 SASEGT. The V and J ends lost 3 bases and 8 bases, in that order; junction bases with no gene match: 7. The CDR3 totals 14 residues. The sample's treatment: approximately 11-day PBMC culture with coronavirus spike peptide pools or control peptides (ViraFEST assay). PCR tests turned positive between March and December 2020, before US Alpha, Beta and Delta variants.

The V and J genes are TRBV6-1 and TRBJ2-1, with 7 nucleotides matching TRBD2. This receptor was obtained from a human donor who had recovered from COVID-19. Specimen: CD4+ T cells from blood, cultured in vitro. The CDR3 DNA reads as TGTGCCAGCAGTGAGCGGTTGGGGGGGGATGAGCAGTTCTTC. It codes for CASSERLGGDEQFF.